The T cell receptor (beta chain) described here comes from a study of T-cell reconstitution after alpha-beta-depleted transplantation in children. Comment on this clonotype: Its matching antigen is unknown.

Unique molecular identifiers tagged the TCRbeta library. TCRdb recomputed calls from the PCR reads with MiXCR, one row per CDR3 protein. The sample shows about 980,000 distinct CDR3 sequences, 25% to 35% of them seen only once. The V end was cut by 2 bases, the J end by 9 bases, with 16 bases between. The CDR3 is 14 residues long. The germline V gene encodes CDR1 MGHDK and CDR2 SYGVNS. Study outcomes and limitations: Newly generated T cells supplied most T-cell counts and diversity one year post-transplant.

The receptor comes from a boy younger than two who had a stem cell transplant for SCID, so the T cells may come from the graft donor. The sample consisted of PBMCs, mostly from graft donor cells, taken 360 days after TCRalphabeta/CD19-depleted stem cell transplant. The chain carries TRBV25-1 and TRBJ1-1; D gene unclear. In DNA form, the CDR3 reads TGTGCCAGCAGTGAACATGAAAAACCTTCCCAAGCTTTCTTT. It encodes CASSEHEKPSQAFF.